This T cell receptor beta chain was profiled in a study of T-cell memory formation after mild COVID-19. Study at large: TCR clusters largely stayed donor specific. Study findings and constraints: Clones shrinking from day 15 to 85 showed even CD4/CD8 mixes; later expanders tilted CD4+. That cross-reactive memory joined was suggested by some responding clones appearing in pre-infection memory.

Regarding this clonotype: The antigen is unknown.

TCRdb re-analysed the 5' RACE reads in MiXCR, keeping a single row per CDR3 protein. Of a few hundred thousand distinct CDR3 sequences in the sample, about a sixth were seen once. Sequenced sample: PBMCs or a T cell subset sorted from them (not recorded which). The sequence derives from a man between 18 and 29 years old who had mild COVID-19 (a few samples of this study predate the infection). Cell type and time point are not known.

CDR3 DNA: TGTGCCAGCAGCCCAGAGGCCGGGGCGCAGCCCCAGCATTTT. The encoded protein is CASSPEAGAQPQHF. The gene calls are TRBV9 and TRBJ1-5; possibly TRBD1 for D (5 bases). The CDR3 totals 14 residues. V lost 4 bases and J 7 bases, leaving 15 bases between the germline ends. CDR1 is SGDLS and CDR2 is YYNGEE in the germline V gene. Drawing the rest from reference TRBV9 and TRBJ1-5, the complete variable domain is DSGVTQTPKHLITATGQRVTLRCSPRSGDLSVYWYQQSLDQGLQFLIQYYNGEERAKGNILERFSAQQFPDLHSELNLSSLELGDSALYFCASSPEAGAQPQHFGDGTRLSIL.